The rows below give T cell receptor beta chains drawn from one sample of a study of T-cell reconstitution after alpha-beta-depleted transplantation in children. TCRdb called the PCR reads again in MiXCR, with one record for every CDR3 protein. The table includes almost 600,000 distinct CDR3 sequences, 25% to 30% detected once. Sequenced here: PBMCs, sampled before TCRalphabeta/CD19-depleted stem cell transplant. All receptors derive from a boy less than two years old with Wiskott-Aldrich syndrome, due to receive a stem cell transplant. The CDR3 runs from the conserved cysteine through the conserved F or W. A D gene is named only where the DNA matches it firmly. Rows give clone size only sometimes, using once, few, many, or a class for an expanded clone.

v_gene: TRBV27; d_gene: TRBD1; len: 17; j_gene: TRBJ2-7; abundance: few; CDR3nt: TGTGCCAGCAGTCCCACGGGGAGACAGGGCTATTACTACGAGCAGTACTTC; CDR3aa: CASSPTGRQGYYYEQYF
v_gene: TRBV5-1; d_gene: TRBD1; len: 18; j_gene: TRBJ1-6; abundance: .; CDR3nt: TGCGCCAGCAGCCTAGTCCCGGGACAGGTCCCGTATAATTCACCCCTCCACTTT; CDR3aa: CASSLVPGQVPYNSPLHF
v_gene: TRBV20-1; d_gene: .; len: 15; j_gene: TRBJ2-1; abundance: few; CDR3nt: TGCAGTGCTAGAGGTGGTGGTAGCCCCTACAATGAGCAGTTCTTC; CDR3aa: CSARGGGSPYNEQFF
v_gene: TRBV5-6; d_gene: TRBD2; len: 16; j_gene: TRBJ2-1; abundance: few; CDR3nt: TGTGCCAGCAGTAACGAAGCGGGAGGGCGTCACAATGAGCAGTTCTTC; CDR3aa: CASSNEAGGRHNEQFF
v_gene: TRBV20-1; d_gene: .; len: 15; j_gene: TRBJ2-2; abundance: .; CDR3nt: TGCAGTGCTAGAGATGCCGGGCGTCGGACCGGGGAGCTGTTTTTT; CDR3aa: CSARDAGRRTGELFF
v_gene: TRBV29-1; d_gene: .; len: 13; j_gene: TRBJ2-1; abundance: few; CDR3nt: TGCAGCGGCCGGGACAAAAGCTACAATGAGCAGTTCTTC; CDR3aa: CSGRDKSYNEQFF
v_gene: TRBV7-8; d_gene: .; len: 15; j_gene: TRBJ2-7; abundance: .; CDR3nt: TGTGCCAGCAGCTTAGAATGGGGGTTCGCCTACGAGCAGTACTTC; CDR3aa: CASSLEWGFAYEQYF
v_gene: TRBV10-3; d_gene: .; len: 15; j_gene: TRBJ2-3; abundance: .; CDR3nt: TGTGCCATCAGTGCCCGCGCTAGCGGCACAGATACGCAGTATTTT; CDR3aa: CAISARASGTDTQYF
v_gene: TRBV20-1; d_gene: .; len: 12; j_gene: TRBJ2-1; abundance: few; CDR3nt: TGCAGTGCCCAATACAACTCCAATGAGCAGTTCTTC; CDR3aa: CSAQYNSNEQFF
v_gene: TRBV29-1; d_gene: TRBD2; len: 15; j_gene: TRBJ2-3; abundance: .; CDR3nt: TGCAGCGTTGGGGCGCGGGAGGGATACACAGATACGCAGTATTTT; CDR3aa: CSVGAREGYTDTQYF
v_gene: TRBV6-5; d_gene: TRBD1; len: 15; j_gene: TRBJ2-1; abundance: .; CDR3nt: TGTGCCAGCAGTTCATATTCAGGGGGTCGAAATGAGCAGTTCTTC; CDR3aa: CASSSYSGGRNEQFF
v_gene: TRBV5-5; d_gene: TRBD1; len: 14; j_gene: TRBJ1-6; abundance: .; CDR3nt: TGTGCCAGCAGCGGTAGGGACAGGATTTCACCCCTCCACTTT; CDR3aa: CASSGRDRISPLHF
v_gene: TRBV29-1; d_gene: TRBD1; len: 16; j_gene: TRBJ2-1; abundance: .; CDR3nt: TGCAGCGTTGAAGATTATGTCGGTACAGGGGGCAATGAGCAGTTCTTC; CDR3aa: CSVEDYVGTGGNEQFF
v_gene: TRBV27; d_gene: TRBD1; len: 15; j_gene: TRBJ2-5; abundance: .; CDR3nt: TGTGCCAGCAGTTTATCACAGGGGGCACGAGAGACCCAGTACTTC; CDR3aa: CASSLSQGARETQYF
v_gene: TRBV10-3; d_gene: .; len: 14; j_gene: TRBJ2-7; abundance: many; CDR3nt: TGTGCCATCAGTGAAGGGGACATGGCCTACGAGCAGTACTTC; CDR3aa: CAISEGDMAYEQYF
v_gene: TRBV7-9; d_gene: TRBD2; len: 17; j_gene: TRBJ2-5; abundance: few; CDR3nt: TGTGCCAGCAGCACCGGAGGCCTAGCGGGAGACGAAGAGACCCAGTACTTC; CDR3aa: CASSTGGLAGDEETQYF
v_gene: TRBV5-1; d_gene: TRBD1; len: 15; j_gene: TRBJ2-3; abundance: .; CDR3nt: TGCGCCAGCAGCTCGACAGGGGCCAATACAGATACGCAGTATTTT; CDR3aa: CASSSTGANTDTQYF
v_gene: TRBV6-2/TRBV6-3; d_gene: .; len: 15; j_gene: TRBJ1-1; abundance: .; CDR3nt: TGTGCCAGCAGTTACTCCGGGACACCGAACACTGAAGCTTTCTTT; CDR3aa: CASSYSGTPNTEAFF
v_gene: TRBV6-1; d_gene: .; len: 14; j_gene: TRBJ2-5; abundance: .; CDR3nt: TGTGCCAGCAGTCTGGATGGAGTGTTAGAGACCCAGTACTTC; CDR3aa: CASSLDGVLETQYF
v_gene: TRBV2; d_gene: TRBD1; len: 14; j_gene: TRBJ1-4; abundance: few; CDR3nt: TGTGCCACCCGAGGGGGCAGGGGTGGTGAAAAACTGTTTTTT; CDR3aa: CATRGGRGGEKLFF
v_gene: TRBV5-1; d_gene: .; len: 12; j_gene: TRBJ2-1; abundance: .; CDR3nt: TGCGCCAGCAGCCGGCCCGACGGTGAGCAGTTCTTC; CDR3aa: CASSRPDGEQFF
v_gene: TRBV20-1; d_gene: .; len: 15; j_gene: TRBJ2-1; abundance: .; CDR3nt: TGCAGTGCTATCCCCTTGACTCTTACCTACAATGAGCAGTTCTTC; CDR3aa: CSAIPLTLTYNEQFF
v_gene: TRBV28; d_gene: .; len: 14; j_gene: TRBJ2-1; abundance: .; CDR3nt: TGTGTCAGCAGTTTATATAGGGCTAGCCGTGAGCAGTTCTTC; CDR3aa: CVSSLYRASREQFF
v_gene: TRBV2; d_gene: .; len: 16; j_gene: TRBJ2-1; abundance: .; CDR3nt: TGTGCCAGCAGTGCTGTGGGAATACCATCTAGTAATGAGCAGTTCTTC; CDR3aa: CASSAVGIPSSNEQFF
v_gene: TRBV18; d_gene: TRBD1; len: 15; j_gene: TRBJ2-5; abundance: .; CDR3nt: TGTGCCAGCTCACCGATCAGACAGGGAGCGGAGACCCAGTACTTC; CDR3aa: CASSPIRQGAETQYF
v_gene: TRBV5-5; d_gene: .; len: 12; j_gene: TRBJ2-5; abundance: .; CDR3nt: TGTGCCAGCAGCCGATCCCAAGAGACCCAGTACTTC; CDR3aa: CASSRSQETQYF
v_gene: TRBV6-5; d_gene: TRBD1; len: 14; j_gene: TRBJ2-7; abundance: .; CDR3nt: TGTGCCAGCAGTTACACAGGGGGCTCTTTCGAGCAGTACTTC; CDR3aa: CASSYTGGSFEQYF
v_gene: TRBV9; d_gene: .; len: 14; j_gene: TRBJ2-1; abundance: many; CDR3nt: TGTGCCAGCAGCGCGGGACACCTCTACAATGAGCAGTTCTTC; CDR3aa: CASSAGHLYNEQFF
v_gene: TRBV28; d_gene: TRBD1; len: 15; j_gene: TRBJ2-7; abundance: few; CDR3nt: TGTGCCAGCAACTTACCGGGACAGGGGAGCTACGAGCAGTACTTC; CDR3aa: CASNLPGQGSYEQYF
v_gene: TRBV5-1; d_gene: TRBD2; len: 14; j_gene: TRBJ2-7; abundance: few; CDR3nt: TGCGCCAGCAGCCCTTACGCGGGAGTGGTCGAGCAGTACTTC; CDR3aa: CASSPYAGVVEQYF
v_gene: TRBV5-1; d_gene: .; len: 16; j_gene: TRBJ2-1; abundance: few; CDR3nt: TGCGCCAGCAGCCTGTTATTGGGGTTCTCCTACAATGAGCAGTTCTTC; CDR3aa: CASSLLLGFSYNEQFF
v_gene: TRBV5-1; d_gene: TRBD2; len: 16; j_gene: TRBJ2-3; abundance: many; CDR3nt: TGCGCCAGCAGCTTGGACCTAGCGGGAGGGACAGATACGCAGTATTTT; CDR3aa: CASSLDLAGGTDTQYF
v_gene: TRBV3-1; d_gene: TRBD2; len: 15; j_gene: TRBJ2-1; abundance: few; CDR3nt: TGTGCCAGCAGCCAGTTACCCCGTGGGGGAGGGGAGCAGTTCTTC; CDR3aa: CASSQLPRGGGEQFF
v_gene: TRBV20-1; d_gene: .; len: 15; j_gene: TRBJ2-1; abundance: .; CDR3nt: TGCAGTGCTAGAGGGAGTCTAGCTGGTACCAATGAGCAGTTCTTC; CDR3aa: CSARGSLAGTNEQFF
v_gene: TRBV20-1; d_gene: TRBD2; len: 15; j_gene: TRBJ2-7; abundance: few; CDR3nt: TGCAGTGCTAGAGACAGACTAGCGAAGACCTACGAGCAGTACTTC; CDR3aa: CSARDRLAKTYEQYF
v_gene: TRBV7-2; d_gene: .; len: 14; j_gene: TRBJ1-5; abundance: .; CDR3nt: TGTGCCAGCAGCTTACAGGTTAGCAATCAGCCCCAGCATTTT; CDR3aa: CASSLQVSNQPQHF
v_gene: TRBV5-1; d_gene: TRBD1; len: 14; j_gene: TRBJ2-5; abundance: once; CDR3nt: TGCGCCAGCACCCTGACAGGGGTTGGAGAGACCCAGTACTTC; CDR3aa: CASTLTGVGETQYF
v_gene: TRBV20-1; d_gene: .; len: 14; j_gene: TRBJ1-5; abundance: .; CDR3nt: TGCAGTGCTAGGGGGGATTTTAGCAATCAGCCCCAGCATTTT; CDR3aa: CSARGDFSNQPQHF
v_gene: TRBV5-1; d_gene: .; len: 15; j_gene: TRBJ2-5; abundance: .; CDR3nt: TGCGCCAGCAGCTTGGGCGGGACGGGGCTGGGGACCCAGTACTTC; CDR3aa: CASSLGGTGLGTQYF